The TCR beta chain under discussion was sequenced for a study of Ad26.COV2.S vaccination and SARS-CoV-2 variants. Broader study findings: Substantial breadth in spike-specific CD8+ and CD4+ T cell responses was reportedly seen after vaccination.

This CDR3 comprises 13 residues. V lost 4 bases to trimming and J lost 0 bases, with 5 bases between them. CDR1 is LNHDA, CDR2 SQIVND, per germline (reference sequence). Measured with immunoSEQ multiplex PCR; TCRdb has only the in-frame clones, and not every one. The sample lists hundreds of thousands of clones, more than 70% occurring once. This clone occurred once. Its specificity is not known. The treatment: 15 to 20 received Ad26.COV2.S at low or high dose, single or two shots; several received placebo; per-sample allocation not given. Sampling happened 63 days after the first vaccine or placebo injection. The vaccine delivered Wuhan-strain SARS-CoV-2 spike through an Ad26 vector.

The sample consisted of peripheral blood, taken in a trial of Ad26.COV2.S vaccine versus placebo. V usage is TRBV19 and J usage is TRBJ2-3; D not certain. This sequence originates from a person aged 18-60 years who received the Ad26.COV2.S COVID-19 vaccine or a placebo. The CDR3, as DNA: TGTGCCAGTAGTAAGCTTAGCACAGATACGCAGTATTTT. This gives the protein CASSKLSTDTQYF.